A single sample is the source of the 21 T cell receptor beta chains below, sequenced in a study of shared clonotypes between healthy human individuals. The assay was immunoSEQ multiplex PCR, and TCRdb's table has in-frame clones only and misses some. The profile shows approximately 2.3 million clones, more than 85% of them singletons. Sequencing was carried out using naive CD4+ T cells from PBMCs. The subset was: CD45RA+ positively selected. These receptor sequences come from a man between 18 and 29 years old in good health. Some clones in this sample may be carry-over from other donors' samples.

This clone was observed a single time. The chain carries TRBV7-3 and TRBJ2-1; D possibly matches TRBD1 or TRBD2 (6 bases each). Per the germline V gene, CDR1 is SGHTA and CDR2 is FQGTGA. Trimming shortened V by 4 bases and J by 2 bases, and 12 bases separated the two germline ends. This CDR3 is built from 15 residues. CDR3 bases: TGTGCCAGCAGCTCAAGAGGGGGGACCTACAATGAGCAGTTCTTC. Amino acid sequence: CASSSRGGTYNEQFF.

This chain links TRBV25-1 with TRBJ2-7; the D gene is possibly TRBD1 (5 bases). Germline loops: CDR1 MGHDK, CDR2 SYGVNS. The CDR3 extends over 14 amino acids. V lost 4 bases and J 0 bases, leaving 10 bases between the germline ends. The CDR3 spells CASSVQGYSYEQYF. Written as DNA, the CDR3 is TGTGCCAGCAGTGTGCAGGGATACTCCTACGAGCAGTACTTC.

J is TRBJ1-2 and V is TRBV25-1, with a tentative D call TRBD1 (6 bases). There are 14 residues in the CDR3. Germline CDR1 MGHDK, CDR2 SYGVNS. V dropped 2 bases and J dropped 9 bases, with 16 bases sitting between them. The CDR3 DNA reads TGTGCCAGCAGTGAACTACAGGGCTACCGAAGCTACACCTTC. Translation: CASSELQGYRSYTF.

The chain combines TRBV6-6 with TRBJ2-5; D is possibly TRBD1 or TRBD2 (6 bases each). Germline CDR1 and CDR2: MNHNY and SVGAGI (reference sequence). Trimming shortened V by 2 bases and J by 4 bases, and 14 bases separated the two germline ends. The CDR3 covers 15 residues. The CDR3 coding sequence is TGTGCCAGCAGTTACGCCCCGGGGGCGGGAGAGACCCAGTACTTC. Its translation is CASSYAPGAGETQYF.

V is TRBV5-4 and J is TRBJ2-7; D unclear. The germline CDR1 and CDR2 sequences are SGHNT and YYREEE (reference sequence). V was trimmed by 1 base and J by 6 bases, leaving 11 bases between them. The CDR3 contains 13 residues. CDR3 sequence (DNA): TGTGCCAGCAGCTTGCCCGCCAACCGCGAGCAGTACTTC. This gives the protein CASSLPANREQYF.

V and J are TRBV7-3 and TRBJ2-1; 10 nucleotides agree with TRBD2. The length of the CDR3 is 15 residues. Germline lookup yields CDR1 SGHTA and CDR2 FQGTGA. The V and J ends lost 4 bases and 5 bases, in that order; junction bases with no gene match: 5. This CDR3 is CASSWGLARDNEQFF. The DNA of the CDR3 is TGTGCCAGCAGCTGGGGACTAGCGAGGGACAATGAGCAGTTCTTC.

The chain is built from TRBV4-1 and TRBJ2-6, with unresolved D. Germline V gene lookup returns CDR1 MGHRA and CDR2 YSYEKL. The CDR3 contains 18 residues. The ends were cut back, 0 bases at V and 1 base at J, with 13 bases in the middle. The DNA of the CDR3 is TGCGCCAGCAGCCAAGAAGCACCAGGAAGTTCTGGGGCCAACGTCCTGACTTTC. It yields the protein CASSQEAPGSSGANVLTF.

The chain couples TRBV27 to TRBJ1-2; D gene unclear. V lost 3 bases and J 0 bases, leaving 5 bases between the germline ends. Per the germline V gene, CDR1 is MNHEY and CDR2 is SMNVEV (reference sequence). This CDR3 is built from 13 residues. In DNA, the CDR3 is TGTGCCAGCAGTTTTGGGACTAACTATGGCTACACCTTC. Amino acid sequence: CASSFGTNYGYTF.

In this sample, this clone turned up once. This chain links TRBV5-3 with TRBJ2-1; D assignment may be TRBD1 or TRBD2 (6 bases each). TRBV5-3 is designated an ORF whose function remains uncertain. V lost 0 bases to trimming and J lost 6 bases, with 19 bases between them. This CDR3 is built from 17 residues. In DNA, the CDR3 is TGTGCCAGAAGCTTGGTAGACGGGGGCACTACTCCCAATGAGCAGTTCTTC. It translates to CARSLVDGGTTPNEQFF.

In its sample, this clone was seen once. The sample carries other DNA sequences with the same CDR3. This rearrangement joins TRBV5-1 to TRBJ2-7; no reliable D call. CDR1 and CDR2 (germline): SGHRS, YFSETQ. The ends were cut back, 0 bases at V and 1 base at J, with 8 bases in the middle. The CDR3 is 14 amino acids. The CDR3, as DNA: TGCGCCAGCAGCTTGGCTCCGCGATCCTACGAGCAGTACTTC. Amino acid sequence: CASSLAPRSYEQYF.

The chain recombines TRBV5-1 with TRBJ2-5; D is ambiguous. The length of the CDR3 is 12 residues. Germline CDR1 SGHRS, CDR2 YFSETQ. Between the trimmed V and J ends, which lost 4 bases and 0 bases, there was a span of 4 bases. CDR3 sequence (DNA): TGCGCCAGCAGCAGTAACCAAGAGACCCAGTACTTC. It translates to CASSSNQETQYF.

A remark on this clone: The sample carries other DNA sequences with the same CDR3. The genes are TRBV28 and TRBJ2-7; D call uncertain. This CDR3 is 10 amino acids long. The V gene lost 4 bases and the J gene lost 5 bases, with 3 bases spanning the gap. Germline V CDR1 and CDR2: MDHEN, SYDVKM. The CDR3 here is CASSSNEQYF. DNA of the CDR3: TGTGCCAGCAGTTCTAACGAGCAGTACTTC.

This clone was seen once. V is TRBV6-5 and J is TRBJ2-7; no definite D call. V shed 9 bases and J shed 4 bases, with 13 bases lying between them. This CDR3 has 12 amino acids. CDR1 MNHEY and CDR2 SVGAGI come from the germline V gene. The CDR3 spells CASGVFEYEQYF. CDR3 bases: TGTGCCAGTGGGGTTTTCGAATACGAGCAGTACTTC.

This clone was seen just once. The chain recombines TRBV28 with TRBJ1-5, with TRBD1 matching 7 bases. The germline gives CDR1 MDHEN, CDR2 SYDVKM. The CDR3 consists of 14 residues. V gave up 8 bases and J gave up 6 bases; unmatched junction bases: 10. CDR3 region: CASGQGGATQPQHF. The CDR3 region has the DNA TGTGCCAGCGGTCAGGGGGGGGCGACTCAGCCCCAGCATTTT.

V is TRBV5-1 and J is TRBJ2-7; D call uncertain. Germline CDR1 reads SGHRS; CDR2 reads YFSETQ. The CDR3 has 15 amino acids. V was shortened by 1 base and J by 0 bases, with 11 bases between the two germline ends. The DNA for the CDR3 is TGCGCCAGCAGCTTGACGGCATTGAGCTCCTACGAGCAGTACTTC. Its protein is CASSLTALSSYEQYF.

This rearrangement joins TRBV7-3 to TRBJ2-3, with 9 bases identical to TRBD2. J gave up 9 bases and V 2 bases, and 9 bases lay outside the gene matches. The CDR3 loop spans 15 amino acids. Germline V gene lookup returns CDR1 SGHTA and CDR2 FQGTGA. The CDR3 coding sequence is TGTGCCAGCAGCTTAGGTAGCGGGAGAGGGGACACGCAGTATTTT. Translated, it gives CASSLGSGRGDTQYF.

The V call is TRBV27, the J call TRBJ1-4; D ambiguous. Germline V gene data show CDR1 as MNHEY and CDR2 as SMNVEV (reference sequence). The CDR3 length is 13 residues. The ends were cut back, 3 bases at V and 7 bases at J, with 9 bases in the middle. The CDR3 nucleotides are TGTGCCAGCAGTTTTTATGGCGGTGAAAAACTGTTTTTT. It translates to CASSFYGGEKLFF.

This clone was counted a few times. The CDR3 reads CASSLVAGTGGWQFF. The CDR3 nucleotides are TGTGCCAGCAGCTTAGTTGCCGGGACAGGGGGCTGGCAGTTCTTC. V usage is TRBV7-2 and J usage is TRBJ2-1; 12 nucleotides line up with TRBD1. Germline assignment: CDR1 SGHTA and CDR2 FQGNSA. J was trimmed by 12 bases and V by 1 base; bases with no gene match: 7. This CDR3 has 15 residues. Using reference TRBV7-2 and TRBJ2-1 for the parts outside the CDR3, the full variable domain is GAGVSQSPSNKVTEKGKDVELRCDPISGHTALYWYRQSLGQGLEFLIYFQGNSAPDKSGLPSDRFSAERTGGSVSTLTIQRTQQEDSAVYLCASSLVAGTGGWQFFGPGTRLTVL.

This rearrangement joins TRBV9 to TRBJ2-3, with TRBD2 identical over 8 bases. The CDR3 loop spans 16 amino acids. Germline CDR1 and CDR2: SGDLS and YYNGEE. Trimming at V came to 0 bases and at J to 4 bases, leaving 7 bases not matched to a gene. The chain's CDR3 is CASSVGAGARADTQYF. The CDR3 nucleotides are TGTGCCAGCAGCGTAGGAGCGGGAGCCCGGGCAGATACGCAGTATTTT.

The rearrangement joins TRBV9 to TRBJ2-3; tentative D call: TRBD2 (6 bases). Germline CDR1 and CDR2: SGDLS and YYNGEE. The V end lost 3 bases, the J end lost 4 bases, and 12 bases lay between the germline ends. This CDR3 has 14 amino acids. The CDR3 DNA reads TGTGCCAGCAGCGGGGCGGGACTCGCAGATACGCAGTATTTT. Protein: CASSGAGLADTQYF.

This clone appeared once. This CDR3 is also generated by other DNA sequences in the sample. The chain is built from TRBV9 and TRBJ2-1; D unclear. The CDR3 consists of 13 residues. Germline-derived CDR1 and CDR2 are SGDLS and YYNGEE. Trimming stripped 0 bases from V and 5 bases from J, with 6 bases between. This CDR3 reads CASSVGSNNEQFF. In nucleotides, the CDR3 is TGTGCCAGCAGCGTAGGGTCCAACAATGAGCAGTTCTTC.